These 27 T cell receptor beta chains were all obtained from the same sample, sequenced in a study of T cells in Graves' hyperthyroidism and ophthalmopathy. It was RNA transcripts that yielded the amplified TCR beta CDR3 regions. First-round RT-PCR with HTBI primers amplified the TCR CDR3 region. TCRdb reprocessed the multiplex PCR reads via MiXCR and lists one record per CDR3 protein. The data contain about 400,000 distinct CDR3 sequences, more than 13% of them singletons. The sequenced sample consisted of blood. The receptors stem from a woman aged 25 to 45 with Graves' hyperthyroidism.

This clonotype appeared many times. This sequence joins TRBV10-3 and TRBJ2-5; 7 bases agree with TRBD1. V gave up 10 bases and J gave up 3 bases; unmatched junction bases: 11. The CDR3 contains 14 residues. Germline loops: CDR1 ENHRY, CDR2 SYGVKD. The CDR3 is CATGTATGEETQYF. DNA of the CDR3: TGTGCCACCGGCACAGCAACAGGGGAAGAGACCCAGTACTTC.

The rearrangement links TRBV20-1 to TRBJ2-1; D is unclear. This CDR3 has 11 amino acids. V dropped 5 bases and J dropped 4 bases, with 6 bases sitting between them. Germline V gives CDR1 DFQATT, CDR2 SNEGSKA (reference sequence). The CDR3 nucleotides are TGCAGTGCTGCAAGTTACAATGAGCAGTTCTTC. Its protein is CSAASYNEQFF.

A note on this clonotype: A much larger clone lies one base from this, so it may be a read error. This chain connects TRBV7-2 to TRBJ1-5; a weak D match, TRBD1 (5 bases). The V end was cut by 1 base, the J end by 0 bases, with 19 bases between. Germline CDR1 SGHTA, CDR2 FQGNSA. The CDR3 extends over 19 amino acids. Here the CDR3 DNA reads TGTGCCAGCAGCTTAGGGGGCAGGGTAGGTCCATATAGCAATCAGCCCCAGCATTTT. Translation: CASSLGGRVGPYSNQPQHF.

This clonotype has a count of ten or more. This rearrangement joins TRBV20-1 to TRBJ2-1; 8 bases match TRBD2. CDR3 length: 12 residues. CDR1 is DFQATT, CDR2 SNEGSKA, per germline (reference sequence). The junction had 1 base not matched to a gene; V was cut back by 7 bases and J by 2 bases. The CDR3 DNA follows: TGCAGTGGCGGGAGGACCTACAATGAGCAGTTCTTC. It encodes CSGGRTYNEQFF.

The table lists this clonotype with many counts. The CDR3 sequence is CASSLLLGGADTQYF. DNA of the CDR3: TGTGCCAGCAGCTTATTGCTAGGGGGCGCAGATACGCAGTATTTT. The genes are TRBV11-2 and TRBJ2-3; 7 bases are a match to TRBD1. V lost 2 bases to trimming and J lost 4 bases; unmatched junction nucleotides: 6. CDR1 is SGHAT, CDR2 FQNNGV, per germline. CDR3 length: 15 amino acids.

The table lists this clonotype with a few counts. The rearrangement links TRBV14 to TRBJ2-1; no definite D call. CDR1 and CDR2 from the germline V gene are SGHDN and FVKESK. V lost 0 bases to trimming and J lost 14 bases, with 11 bases between them. The CDR3 extends over 12 amino acids. The CDR3 protein is CASSQDRLMEFF. The CDR3 DNA is TGTGCCAGCAGCCAAGATCGGCTCATGGAGTTCTTC.

This clonotype showed up just a few times. The chain carries TRBV19 and TRBJ1-5; TRBD1 might be the D (6 bases). V lost 3 bases to trimming and J lost 5 bases, with 11 bases between them. This CDR3 is built from 14 residues. Germline V gives CDR1 LNHDA, CDR2 SQIVND (reference sequence). The CDR3 reads CASSISGDDQPQHF. The CDR3 DNA reads as TGTGCCAGTAGTATTTCAGGGGACGATCAGCCCCAGCATTTT.

This clonotype was detected only a few times. The junction departs from the called germline gene at one end, perhaps through a read error. J is TRBJ2-5 and V is TRBV12-3 or TRBV12-4; the D gene is possibly TRBD2 (7 bases). The CDR3 has 13 amino acids. CDR3 sequence (DNA): TGTGCCAGCAGTTTAGCCGGGGGGCGGGAGAGGGACTTC. Amino acid sequence: CASSLAGGRERDF.

This clonotype appeared many times. The chain joins TRBV20-1 to TRBJ2-3; D not resolved. The CDR3 totals 10 residues. Per germline, CDR1 DFQATT and CDR2 SNEGSKA (reference sequence). V dropped 3 bases and J dropped 3 bases, with 1 base sitting between them. CDR3 in amino acids: CSASTDTQYF. The DNA of the CDR3 is TGCAGTGCTAGTACAGATACGCAGTATTTT.

This clonotype was observed at least ten times. This chain joins TRBV6-1 and TRBJ2-1; no clear D gene. Trimming took 5 bases from V and 11 from J, leaving 16 bases between them. The CDR3 has 13 amino acids. The germline V gene has CDR1 MNHNS and CDR2 SASEGT. CDR3 in DNA: TGTGCCAGCAGTTCCGCCCAACACACCCAGCAGTTCTTC. This sequence encodes CASSSAQHTQQFF.

The rearrangement links TRBV5-4 to TRBJ2-2; tentative D call: TRBD1 (5 bases). Germline V gene lookup returns CDR1 SGHNT and CDR2 YYREEE (reference sequence). Deletions cut 0 bases from V and 9 bases from J, with 12 bases between. The CDR3 consists of 14 residues. The CDR3 region is CASSLGETERELFF. In DNA form, the CDR3 reads TGTGCCAGCAGCTTGGGAGAGACAGAAAGGGAGCTGTTTTTT.

This clonotype was detected only a few times. The chain uses TRBV3-1 and TRBJ2-4; D is possibly TRBD1 or TRBD2 (5 bases each). The CDR3 extends over 13 amino acids. V was trimmed by 4 bases and J by 9 bases, leaving 13 bases between them. Germline CDR1 reads LGHDT; CDR2 reads YNNKEL (reference sequence). Written as DNA, the CDR3 is TGTGCCAGCAGCCGTGGACAAGGGAGCATTCAGTACTTC. Its translation is CASSRGQGSIQYF.

This clonotype was counted many times. The chain is built from TRBV11-1 and TRBJ2-7; 8 nucleotides match TRBD1. CDR1 SGHAT and CDR2 FQDESV come from the germline V gene (reference sequence). The V segment lost 8 bases and the J segment 3 bases; nucleotides outside the gene matches: 3. The CDR3 totals 12 residues. The CDR3 here is CASSRGLYEQYF. CDR3 nucleotide sequence: TGTGCCAGCTCCAGGGGGCTCTACGAGCAGTACTTC.

This clonotype was detected a few times. The rearrangement joins TRBV28 to TRBJ1-4; D possibly corresponds to TRBD1 (5 bases). Trimming shortened V by 1 base and J by 4 bases, and 13 bases separated the two germline ends. CDR3 length: 16 residues. Germline V CDR1 and CDR2: MDHEN, SYDVKM. The CDR3 here is CASSLLAGGGNEKLFF. The DNA for the CDR3 is TGTGCCAGCAGTTTATTGGCGGGGGGAGGTAATGAAAAACTGTTTTTT.

This clonotype was seen only a few times. This rearrangement joins TRBV5-1 to TRBJ2-5; no reliable D call. The CDR3 sequence is 11 residues long. V was clipped by 4 bases and J by 5 bases, with 6 bases between them. Germline V gene lookup returns CDR1 SGHRS and CDR2 YFSETQ. CDR3 amino acids: CASSTTETQYF. The CDR3 DNA reads as TGCGCCAGCAGCACGACGGAGACCCAGTACTTC.

This clonotype was detected many times. The chain combines TRBV28 with TRBJ2-2, with 7 bases fitting TRBD2. The V gene end was trimmed by 6 bases and the J gene end by 0 bases; junction bases not matched to a gene: 4. Germline V lookup: CDR1 MDHEN, CDR2 SYDVKM. The CDR3 runs 15 residues. The CDR3 DNA is TGTGCCAGCAGACGGGGACTAACGAACACCGGGGAGCTGTTTTTT. Its protein product is CASRRGLTNTGELFF.

V and J are TRBV13 and TRBJ1-3; D unclear. The V end lost 0 bases, the J end lost 10 bases, and 10 bases lay between the germline ends. The length of the CDR3 is 13 residues. CDR1 and CDR2 from the germline V gene are PRHDT and FYEKMQ (reference sequence). CDR3 protein: CASSLGHGYTIYF. CDR3 coding DNA: TGTGCCAGCAGCTTAGGGCACGGTTATACCATATATTTT.

This clonotype was observed at least ten times. The chain is built from TRBV11-2 and TRBJ2-7, with a weak D call TRBD2 (5 bases). Germline V gene data show CDR1 as SGHAT and CDR2 as FQNNGV. V lost 5 bases to trimming and J lost 4 bases, with 15 bases between them. The CDR3 has 14 amino acids. The CDR3 reads CASSPWTVWYEQYF. The CDR3 DNA reads TGTGCCAGCAGCCCGTGGACTGTTTGGTACGAGCAGTACTTC.

This clonotype was seen at least ten times. The rearrangement uses TRBV30 and TRBJ2-3, with D uncertain. Germline CDR1 and CDR2: GTSNPN and SVGIG (reference sequence). This CDR3 region has 13 residues. Trimming removed 3 bases at V and 5 bases at J, with 12 bases between. Here the CDR3 reads CAWSGVSRDTQYF. The CDR3 DNA reads TGTGCCTGGAGCGGAGTATCCAGAGATACGCAGTATTTT.

The sample holds a few counts of this clonotype. V is TRBV12-3 or TRBV12-4 and J is TRBJ1-4, with TRBD1 matching over 7 bases. V trimming: 5 bases; J trimming: 7 bases; junction bases outside the gene matches: 13. This CDR3 contains 16 residues. The CDR3, as DNA: TGTGCCAGCAGTCCGCTAGGGGACAGCCGAGGTGAAAAACTGTTTTTT. It encodes CASSPLGDSRGEKLFF.

This clonotype was counted only a few times. V gene TRBV6-1 combines with J gene TRBJ2-1; 14 nucleotides align to TRBD2. Germline V gene sequence: CDR1 MNHNS, CDR2 SASEGT. Trimming took 5 bases from V and 15 from J; bases not matched to a gene: 6. The CDR3 runs to 13 residues. The CDR3, as DNA: TGTGCCAGCAGTTGGGGACTAGCGGGAGAGGCGTTCTTC. Translating gives CASSWGLAGEAFF.

In this sample, this clonotype turned up many times. The chain has TRBV27 and TRBJ2-7, with TRBD1 matching over 7 bases. The length of the CDR3 is 18 residues. The V gene's germline CDR1 is MNHEY and CDR2 SMNVEV (reference sequence). V dropped 7 bases and J dropped 5; count of bases not matched to a gene: 23. Here the CDR3 DNA reads TGTGCCAGCACCCTAGAGCAGAGCCCGACAGGGAATGTTAACGAGCAGTACTTC. Amino acid sequence: CASTLEQSPTGNVNEQYF.

Notes on this clonotype: A much bigger clone sits one base away, suggesting this may be a read error. The chain has TRBV24-1 and TRBJ2-2; TRBD2 agrees at 11 bases. Germline V gene data show CDR1 as KGHDR and CDR2 as SFDVKD. This CDR3 is 18 amino acids long. CDR3 sequence: CAASDAPSGRQNTGELFF. The CDR3 coding sequence is TGTGCCGCCAGTGATGCTCCTAGCGGGAGGCAGAACACCGGGGAGCTGTTTTTT.

To note about this clonotype: The junction does not match germline at one end; this may be a read error. The chain recombines TRBV6-2 or TRBV6-3 with TRBJ2-3, with D possibly called TRBD1 or TRBD2 (6 bases each). Germline CDR1 and CDR2: MNHEY and SVGEGT. The CDR3 is 18 amino acids. Here the CDR3 DNA reads TGTGCCAGCAGTGACTCGCTCGGTCCGGGGGCTAGCACAGATACGCAGTATTTT. The encoded protein is CASSDSLGPGASTDTQYF.

This clonotype was counted ten times or more. The J gene is TRBJ1-1, the V gene TRBV30; D is unresolved. Germline values: CDR1 GTSNPN, CDR2 SVGIG (reference sequence). Trimming took 3 bases from V and 1 from J, leaving 3 bases between them. The CDR3 runs to 11 residues. The CDR3 nucleotides are TGTGCCTGGAGAAAGAACACTGAAGCTTTCTTT. This translates into CAWRKNTEAFF.

At least ten counts were recorded for this clonotype. The V and J genes are TRBV6-1 and TRBJ1-2, with TRBD1 matching over 8 bases. The CDR3 is made up of 14 amino acids. The germline V gene has CDR1 MNHNS and CDR2 SASEGT. Trimming cost V 3 bases and J 3 bases; bases outside gene matches: 3. This chain's CDR3 is CASSDDRGYYGYTF. The CDR3 DNA reads as TGTGCCAGCAGTGACGACAGGGGATACTATGGCTACACCTTC.

In this sample, this clonotype turned up many times. The J gene is TRBJ1-4, the V gene TRBV12-3 or TRBV12-4, with 7 bases identical to TRBD1. V shed 2 bases and J 11 bases; nucleotides not matched to a gene: 8. The CDR3 length is 14 residues. The CDR3 sequence is CASSLLLKGGKLFF. CDR3 in DNA: TGTGCCAGCAGTTTACTCCTGAAAGGGGGCAAACTGTTTTTT.